The 23 T cell receptor beta chains listed next were all sequenced from one sample in a study of cytomegalovirus exposure and HLA in healthy donors. Researchers ran the PCR with 60 Vbeta and 13 Jbeta primers. Data came from immunoSEQ multiplex PCR; TCRdb stores just in-frame clones and leaves some out. Here the sample spans about 110,000 clones, 50% to 65% being singletons. Sequencing was done on a sample of PBMCs. Receptors originate from a man aged 25-45 years in good health and CMV-seropositive.

V gene TRBV6-1 combines with J gene TRBJ2-1; D perhaps matches TRBD2 (6 bases). Germline V gene lookup returns CDR1 MNHNS and CDR2 SASEGT. V lost 7 bases to trimming and J lost 8 bases, with 21 bases between them. This CDR3 contains 15 residues. This CDR3 reads CASTLGWGRLDEQFF. CDR3 bases: TGTGCCAGCACCCTGGGATGGGGGAGGCTCGATGAGCAGTTCTTC.

V is TRBV11-2 and J is TRBJ2-2, with D perhaps matching TRBD1 (6 bases). CDR3 length equals 17 residues. The ends were cut back, 5 bases at V and 0 bases at J, with 16 bases in the middle. In germline, CDR1 is SGHAT, CDR2 FQNNGV. The CDR3 sequence is CASSPLVWGPNTGELFF. The CDR3 DNA reads TGTGCCAGCAGCCCCTTGGTTTGGGGGCCGAACACCGGGGAGCTGTTTTTT.

The gene calls are TRBV7-9 and TRBJ2-1; 7 positions agree with TRBD2. Germline V gene data show CDR1 as SEHNR and CDR2 as FQNEAQ (reference sequence). CDR3 length equals 14 residues. Trimming removed 7 bases from V and 2 bases from J; junction bases left unmatched: 5. CDR3 nucleotide sequence: TGTGCCAGCAAGGCTAGCGGAGCCTACAATGAGCAGTTCTTC. The encoded protein is CASKASGAYNEQFF.

J is TRBJ2-2 and V is TRBV11-3, with 9 bases aligning to TRBD2. CDR1 SGHNT and CDR2 YENEEA come from the germline V gene. Trimming removed 4 bases from V and 6 bases from J; junction bases left unmatched: 6. This CDR3 comprises 15 residues. CDR3: CASSSGLAGPGELFF. CDR3 coding DNA: TGTGCCAGCAGCTCGGGACTAGCAGGACCCGGGGAGCTGTTTTTT. Variable domain in full (rest from reference TRBV11-3 and TRBJ2-2): EAGVVQSPRYKIIEKKQPVAFWCNPISGHNTLYWYLQNLGQGPELLIRYENEEAVDDSQLPKDRFSAERLKGVDSTLKIQPAELGDSAVYLCASSSGLAGPGELFFGEGSRLTVL.

This chain connects TRBV5-4 to TRBJ2-2, with D unclear. This CDR3 has 13 residues. V lost 4 bases to trimming and J lost 7 bases, with 11 bases between them. Germline-derived CDR1 and CDR2 are SGHNT and YYREEE (reference sequence). CDR3 region: CASSLDMVGELFF. The CDR3 DNA follows: TGTGCCAGCAGCCTCGACATGGTCGGGGAGCTGTTTTTT.

The rearrangement uses TRBV2 and TRBJ1-2; D perhaps matches TRBD1 (5 bases). Between the trimmed V and J ends, which lost 7 bases and 4 bases, there was a span of 16 bases. Germline CDR1 reads SNHLY; CDR2 reads FYNNEI. This CDR3 has 14 amino acids. The DNA of the CDR3 is TGTGCCAGCACCACAACGGTGGGGCTCTATGGCTACACCTTC. It specifies CASTTTVGLYGYTF.

The chain has TRBV29-1 and TRBJ2-7; no firm D call. The germline V gene has CDR1 SQVTM and CDR2 ANQGSEA. The V end was cut by 0 bases, the J end by 6 bases, with 9 bases between. There are 12 residues in the CDR3. CDR3 coding DNA: TGCAGCGTTGAAGATCTGACTCCCGAGCAGTACTTC. It is translated as CSVEDLTPEQYF.

The rearrangement joins TRBV7-8 to TRBJ1-1; D is possibly TRBD1 (5 bases). The CDR3 sequence is 11 residues long. Germline CDR1 and CDR2: SGHVS and FQNEAQ. Trimming pared 10 bases from V and 5 bases from J, leaving 11 bases between. The CDR3 DNA reads TGTGCCACCTCGGGGGAGACTGAAGCTTTCTTT. It translates to CATSGETEAFF.

V and J are TRBV6-5 and TRBJ2-5, with TRBD2 matching 8 bases. From germline, CDR1 is MNHEY and CDR2 SVGAGI. Trimming removed 8 bases from V and 5 bases from J; junction bases left unmatched: 10. The CDR3 is 14 residues long. CDR3 sequence: CASGVAGWEETQYF. The CDR3, as DNA: TGTGCCAGCGGGGTAGCGGGGTGGGAGGAGACCCAGTACTTC.

DNA for the CDR3: TGTGCCAGCAGCTTCGTATCACAGGGGGCCAAAAACATTCAGTACTTC. Amino acids: CASSFVSQGAKNIQYF. V and J are TRBV7-2 and TRBJ2-4; 7 bases map to TRBD1. Trimming took 3 bases from V and 1 from J; bases not matched to a gene: 6. Per germline, CDR1 SGHTA and CDR2 FQGNSA. This CDR3 has 16 residues. The entire variable domain, with the rest obtained from reference TRBV7-2 and TRBJ2-4, is as follows: GAGVSQSPSNKVTEKGKDVELRCDPISGHTALYWYRQSLGQGLEFLIYFQGNSAPDKSGLPSDRFSAERTGGSVSTLTIQRTQQEDSAVYLCASSFVSQGAKNIQYFGAGTRLSVL.

This chain uses TRBV10-3 with TRBJ2-1; D is uncertain. Between the trimmed V and J ends, which lost 0 bases and 4 bases, there was a span of 16 bases. CDR1 and CDR2 from the germline V gene are ENHRY and SYGVKD. The CDR3 is 17 amino acids. CDR3 loop: CAISESHGGGIYNEQFF. Written as DNA, the CDR3 is TGTGCCATCAGTGAGTCGCATGGCGGCGGAATTTACAATGAGCAGTTCTTC.

J is TRBJ1-6 and V is TRBV5-1; D call uncertain. V was clipped by 0 bases and J by 14 bases, with 9 bases between them. This CDR3 region has 12 residues. Germline lookup yields CDR1 SGHRS and CDR2 YFSETQ. CDR3 sequence: CASSLESQALHF. The CDR3 nucleotides are TGCGCCAGCAGCTTGGAGTCGCAGGCCCTCCACTTT.

Worth noting for this clone: Sequence at one end of the junction differs from germline and may be a read error. This chain joins TRBV15 and TRBJ1-2; possibly TRBD1 for D (6 bases). This CDR3 is built from 16 residues. From germline, CDR1 is LNHNV and CDR2 YYDKDF (reference sequence). The CDR3 region is CATSTIRTDSNYDYTF. CDR3 in DNA: TGTGCCACCAGCACAATTAGGACAGATTCAAACTATGACTACACCTTC.

The chain uses TRBV7-9 and TRBJ1-4; no reliable D call. Trimming cost V 2 bases and J 8 bases, with 9 bases left between them. The CDR3 is made up of 13 amino acids. Germline V gene sequence: CDR1 SEHNR, CDR2 FQNEAQ (reference sequence). The CDR3 nucleotides read TGTGCCAGCAGCTTAAGCGAGAGCGAAAAACTGTTTTTT. As protein: CASSLSESEKLFF.

V is TRBV5-6 and J is TRBJ1-2, with a weak D call TRBD1 (6 bases). CDR3 size: 12 residues. Germline values: CDR1 SGHDT, CDR2 YYEEEE. V was pared by 5 bases and J by 3 bases, with 8 bases between. The CDR3 sequence is CASSRTDYGYTF. The CDR3 DNA reads TGTGCCAGCAGTAGGACAGACTATGGCTACACCTTC.

The genes are TRBV5-8 and TRBJ1-1; D remains ambiguous. Trimming left V 2 bases short and J 1 base short, with 6 bases between. Germline V gene data show CDR1 as SGHTS and CDR2 as YDEGEE. The CDR3 sequence is 13 residues long. CDR3 nucleotide sequence: TGTGCCAGCAGCTTTCGGGGGAACACTGAAGCTTTCTTT. This encodes CASSFRGNTEAFF.

This chain links TRBV5-8 with TRBJ2-1; 7 nucleotides agree with TRBD2. This CDR3 is 14 amino acids long. Germline-derived CDR1 and CDR2 are SGHTS and YDEGEE. With V trimmed by 2 bases and J by 7 bases, 6 bases remained unmatched. The CDR3 bases are TGTGCCAGCAGCTTAAGAGCGGGGAAGAATGAGCAGTTCTTC. This codes for CASSLRAGKNEQFF.

This rearrangement joins TRBV7-9 to TRBJ2-1; D unclear. CDR3 length equals 13 residues. Germline V CDR1 and CDR2: SEHNR, FQNEAQ (reference sequence). Trimming stripped 1 base from V and 5 bases from J, with 6 bases between. The CDR3 spells CASSLGVNNEQFF. The CDR3 bases are TGTGCCAGCAGCTTAGGAGTTAACAATGAGCAGTTCTTC.

V is TRBV19 and J is TRBJ1-2; tentatively, D is TRBD1 (5 bases). The CDR3 extends over 14 amino acids. Germline CDR1 LNHDA, CDR2 SQIVND (reference sequence). With 1 base removed from V and 2 bases from J, the gap between germline ends came to 8 bases. CDR3 residues: CASSIASGNYGYTF. The CDR3 DNA reads as TGTGCCAGTAGTATAGCCTCAGGGAACTATGGCTACACCTTC. Drawing the rest from reference TRBV19 and TRBJ1-2, the complete variable domain is DGGITQSPKYLFRKEGQNVTLSCEQNLNHDAMYWYRQDPGQGLRLIYYSQIVNDFQKGDIAEGYSVSREKKESFPLTVTSAQKNPTAFYLCASSIASGNYGYTFGSGTRLTVV.

This clone occurred a few times. The CDR3 reads CASSEGGANNEQFF. The CDR3 DNA follows: TGTGCCAGCAGTGAAGGGGGGGCGAACAATGAGCAGTTCTTC. This chain joins TRBV6-4 and TRBJ2-1; perhaps TRBD2 as D (7 bases). The CDR3 runs 14 residues. Germline CDR1 reads MRHNA; CDR2 reads SNTAGT. V gave up 3 bases and J gave up 5 bases, with 11 bases separating them.

The chain employs TRBV5-1 and TRBJ2-5, with 9 bases that match TRBD1. This CDR3 contains 15 residues. Germline trimming cut 3 bases from V and 4 bases from J; bases unmatched to any gene: 7. CDR1 is SGHRS, CDR2 YFSETQ, per germline. The CDR3 region has the DNA TGCGCCAGCAGCTCCGGGACAGGGTCCTTAGAGACCCAGTACTTC. Translation gives CASSSGTGSLETQYF. Complete variable domain (other parts from reference TRBV5-1 and TRBJ2-5): KAGVTQTPRYLIKTRGQQVTLSCSPISGHRSVSWYQQTPGQGLQFLFEYFSETQRNKGNFPGRFSGRQFSNSRSEMNVSTLELGDSALYLCASSSGTGSLETQYFGPGTRLLVL.

The genes are TRBV7-2 and TRBJ1-1; the D gene is possibly TRBD1 (5 bases). CDR3 length: 15 amino acids. Germline V gives CDR1 SGHTA, CDR2 FQGNSA. V lost 5 bases, J lost 3 bases, and 16 bases lay in between. The CDR3 sequence: CASSHTPRGDTEAFF. CDR3 sequence (DNA): TGTGCCAGCAGCCATACCCCCCGGGGGGACACTGAAGCTTTCTTT.

CDR3 amino acids: CASSLQGQVNTEAFF. The CDR3, as DNA: TGTGCCAGCAGTTTGCAGGGGCAAGTAAACACTGAAGCTTTCTTT. This sequence joins TRBV6-6 and TRBJ1-1; tentatively, D is TRBD1 (6 bases). This CDR3 has 15 amino acids. Germline V gene sequence: CDR1 MNHNY, CDR2 SVGAGI (reference sequence). Trimming took off 4 bases at V and 2 bases at J, with 14 bases between the two ends.